This paragraph covers one T cell receptor (beta chain) sequence. This clonotype occurred many times. The target of this receptor is not known. Within one base of it there is no much larger clone, and no base qualities were kept. The axillary draining lymph nodes of breast cancer patients were the source of the lymph node samples. The data were taken from a study of breast tumors, draining lymph nodes, adjacent tissues (dated by TCRdb to 2016 to 2018). Background for the entire study: In breast cancer patients, the study compared the TCR beta repertoires of tumor, adjacent nontumor tissue and axillary lymph nodes. The study aimed to assess the relationships and possible T-cell exchange between tumor, surrounding tissue and draining lymph node repertoires in human breast cancer.

Sequenced on an Illumina HiSeq 2000. Multiplex PCR amplification was used to build the TCR beta chain libraries. The amplified TCR beta chain products were analyzed by high-throughput sequencing. Using fastp at Q25 and MiXCR, TCRdb reprocessed the public reads and kept productive beta chains. Identical CDR3 proteins give one entry, which carries the most common genes and DNA. This sample gives approximately 200,000 distinct CDR3 sequences in total; 25% to 40% of them show up just once. The ten biggest clones cover over 4% of the sample. The CDR1 and CDR2 encoded by the germline V gene are MNHEY and SVGAGI. Measured from the cysteine to the phenylalanine, the CDR3 is 15 residues long. Only CDR3 DNA remains: 45 bases, in frame from the first base. Unmatched junction bases come to 6, with V trimmed by 5 bases and J by 1 base. Beyond this particular receptor, the publication reports: The data were considered consistent with most tumor T cells being derived from the lymph node and subsequently expanding within tumor tissue. T-cell repertoire diversity in tumors was found to be lower than in lymph nodes but higher than in nontumor tissue, and preferential V and J gene usage was observed. Rather than being directly demonstrated, the conclusion that tumor T cells originate in lymph nodes was presented as consistent with a hypothesis. Tumor and nontumor tissue repertoires were found to be significantly more similar in luminal-like than in basal-like breast cancer.

The V and J segments used are TRBV6-5 and TRBJ2-3; 7 nucleotides in the junction match TRBD2. This clonotype was obtained from a female donor with breast cancer. Some clones in this sample may be carry-over from other donors' samples. What was sequenced was axillary lymph node tissue. The DNA is as follows: TGTGCCAGCAGTCACGCGGGGGTCGGCACAGATACGCAGTATTTT. Its translation reads: CASSHAGVGTDTQYF.